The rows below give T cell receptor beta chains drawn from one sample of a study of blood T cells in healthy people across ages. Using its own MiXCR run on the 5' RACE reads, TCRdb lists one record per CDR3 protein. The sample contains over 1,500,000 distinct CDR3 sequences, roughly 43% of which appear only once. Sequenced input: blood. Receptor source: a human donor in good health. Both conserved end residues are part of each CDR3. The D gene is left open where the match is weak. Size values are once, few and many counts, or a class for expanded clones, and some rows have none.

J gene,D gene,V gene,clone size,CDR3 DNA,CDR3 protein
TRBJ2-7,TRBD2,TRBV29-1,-,TGCAGCGTCGAGGGGACTAGCGGGACAGGGGTCTACGAGCAGTACTTC,CSVEGTSGTGVYEQYF
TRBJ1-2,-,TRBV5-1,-,TGCGCCAGCAGCATTGCTAAAGGCGCGGGGTATGGCTACACCTTC,CASSIAKGAGYGYTF
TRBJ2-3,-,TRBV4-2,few,TGTGCCAGCAGCCAAGAAAGTACACATCCGGATACGCAGTATTTT,CASSQESTHPDTQYF
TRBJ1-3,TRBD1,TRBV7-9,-,TGTGCCAGCAGCTTAACAGGGGCTGGCGGAAACACCATATATTTT,CASSLTGAGGNTIYF
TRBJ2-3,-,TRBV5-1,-,TGCGCCAGCAGCCTGGCAGAGCGGAGCTTGGATACGCAGTATTTT,CASSLAERSLDTQYF
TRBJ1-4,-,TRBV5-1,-,TGCGCCAGCAGCCCAGGTGACAGTACATATGAAAAACTGTTTTTT,CASSPGDSTYEKLFF
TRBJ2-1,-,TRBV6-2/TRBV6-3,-,TGTGCCAGCAGTTACTCGGACCCTTTCTCCTACAATGAGCAGTTCTTC,CASSYSDPFSYNEQFF
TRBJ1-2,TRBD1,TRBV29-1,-,TGCAGCGTTGCCCCTCTGACAGGGCATGGCTACACCTTC,CSVAPLTGHGYTF
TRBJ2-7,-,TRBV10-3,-,TGTGCCATCAGAAGGTCCGAGGAGATCTACGAGCAGTACTTC,CAIRRSEEIYEQYF
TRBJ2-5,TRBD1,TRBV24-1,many,TGTGCCACCAGTGATGCCGGGACAGGAGGAGGGAAGACCCAGTACTTC,CATSDAGTGGGKTQYF
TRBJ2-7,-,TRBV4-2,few,TGTGCCAGCAGCCAAGGGTGGCGGAACTACGAGCAGTACTTC,CASSQGWRNYEQYF
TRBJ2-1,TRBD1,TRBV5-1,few,TGCGCCAGCAGCTTGGATGGGACAGGCTACAATGAGCAGTTCTTC,CASSLDGTGYNEQFF
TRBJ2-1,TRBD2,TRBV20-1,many,TGCAGTGCTAGGGACGGGGGGGCGCAGGGTCTCTACAATGAGCAGTTCTTC,CSARDGGAQGLYNEQFF
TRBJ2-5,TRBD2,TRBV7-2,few,TGTGCCAGCAGTCTATCCGGGAGGCGGGGGATAGAGACCCAGTACTTC,CASSLSGRRGIETQYF
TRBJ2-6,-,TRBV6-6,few,TGTGCCAGCAGTTACTTCCGGGCCCCCAGCTCTGGGGCCAACGTCCTGACTTTC,CASSYFRAPSSGANVLTF
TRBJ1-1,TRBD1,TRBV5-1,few,TGCGCCAGCGGACCGGGACAGGGGCGCTACACTGAAGCTTTCTTT,CASGPGQGRYTEAFF
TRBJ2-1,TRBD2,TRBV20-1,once,TGCAGTGCCTACTCCGGGACTAGTAACAATGAGCAGTTCTTC,CSAYSGTSNNEQFF